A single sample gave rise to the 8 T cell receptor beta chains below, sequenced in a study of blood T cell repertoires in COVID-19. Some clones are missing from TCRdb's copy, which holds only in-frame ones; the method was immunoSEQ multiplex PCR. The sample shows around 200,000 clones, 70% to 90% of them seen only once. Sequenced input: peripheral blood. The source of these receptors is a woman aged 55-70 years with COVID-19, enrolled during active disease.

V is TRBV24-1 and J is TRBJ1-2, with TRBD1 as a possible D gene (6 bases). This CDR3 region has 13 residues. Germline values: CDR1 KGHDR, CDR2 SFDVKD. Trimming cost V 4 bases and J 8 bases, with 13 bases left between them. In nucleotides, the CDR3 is TGTGCCACCAGTGACGCCTACAGGGAAGGCTACACCTTC. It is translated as CATSDAYREGYTF.

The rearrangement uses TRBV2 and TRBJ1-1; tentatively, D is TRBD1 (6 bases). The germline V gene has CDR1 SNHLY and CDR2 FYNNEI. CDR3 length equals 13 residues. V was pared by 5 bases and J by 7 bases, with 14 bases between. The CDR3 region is CASSRGGNSEAFF. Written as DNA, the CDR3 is TGTGCCAGCAGTAGGGGGGGAAATAGTGAAGCTTTCTTT.

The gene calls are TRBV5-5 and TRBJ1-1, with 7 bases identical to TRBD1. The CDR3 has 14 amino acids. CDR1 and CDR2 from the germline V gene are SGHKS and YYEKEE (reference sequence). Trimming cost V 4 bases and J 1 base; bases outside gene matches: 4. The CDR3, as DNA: TGTGCCAGCAGCATCTCAGGGGGGAACACTGAAGCTTTCTTT. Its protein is CASSISGGNTEAFF.

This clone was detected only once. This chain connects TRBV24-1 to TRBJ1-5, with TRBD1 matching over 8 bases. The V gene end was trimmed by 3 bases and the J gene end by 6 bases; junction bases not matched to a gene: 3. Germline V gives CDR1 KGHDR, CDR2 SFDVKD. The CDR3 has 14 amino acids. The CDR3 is CATSDAGGGQPQHF. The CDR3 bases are TGTGCCACCAGTGATGCAGGGGGCGGTCAGCCCCAGCATTTT.

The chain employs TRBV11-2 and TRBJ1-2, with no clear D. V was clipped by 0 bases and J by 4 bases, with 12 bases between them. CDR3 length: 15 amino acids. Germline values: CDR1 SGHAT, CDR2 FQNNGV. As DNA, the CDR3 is TGTGCCAGCAGCTTAGATCCACAGTCCCCCTATGGCTACACCTTC. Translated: CASSLDPQSPYGYTF.

The CDR3 protein is CASRTSGSADTQYF. CDR3 in DNA: TGTGCCAGCAGGACTAGCGGGAGCGCAGATACGCAGTATTTT. The chain has TRBV7-3 and TRBJ2-3; TRBD2 agrees at 12 bases. Germline V CDR1 and CDR2: SGHTA, FQGTGA. CDR3 length: 14 amino acids. J gave up 4 bases and V 6 bases, and 2 bases lay outside the gene matches. Complete variable domain (other parts from reference TRBV7-3 and TRBJ2-3): GAGVSQTPSNKVTEKGKYVELRCDPISGHTALYWYRQSLGQGPEFLIYFQGTGAADDSGLPNDRFFAVRPEGSVSTLKIQRTERGDSAVYLCASRTSGSADTQYFGPGTRLTVL.

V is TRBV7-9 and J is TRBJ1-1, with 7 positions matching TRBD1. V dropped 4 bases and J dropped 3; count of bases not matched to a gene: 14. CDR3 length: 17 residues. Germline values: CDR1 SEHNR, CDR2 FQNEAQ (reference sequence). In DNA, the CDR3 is TGTGCCAGCAGCTATGACAGGGAGATCGAACAGGACACTGAAGCTTTCTTT. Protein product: CASSYDREIEQDTEAFF.

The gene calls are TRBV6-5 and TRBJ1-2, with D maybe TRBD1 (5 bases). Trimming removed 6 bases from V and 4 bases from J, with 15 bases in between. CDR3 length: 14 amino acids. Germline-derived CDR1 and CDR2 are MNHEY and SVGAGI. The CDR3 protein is CASSTGYSPYGYTF. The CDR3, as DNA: TGTGCCAGCAGCACAGGTTATAGTCCCTATGGCTACACCTTC.